This TCR beta chain was found in a study of OX40 agonist ivuxolimab in advanced cancers. Autoimmune disease history or systemic immunosuppression meant exclusion. Only in-frame clones appear in the TCRdb table, and some are missing; sequencing was by immunoSEQ multiplex PCR. The sample contains roughly 62,000 clones, about 86% of which appear only once. The CDR3 consists of 15 residues. Germline loops: CDR1 SGHTA, CDR2 FQGNSA. With V trimmed by 1 base and J by 1 base, 2 bases remained unmatched. V gene TRBV7-2 combines with J gene TRBJ2-5, with 8 nucleotides matching TRBD1. The sequencing used CD4+ or CD8+ T cells sorted from blood, collected in a trial of the OX40 agonist ivuxolimab. This sequence was found in an adult with an advanced solid tumor such as melanoma, head and neck, liver or kidney cancer. In DNA, the CDR3 is TGTGCCAGCAGCTTAGGAGGGACAGGCCAAGAGACCCAGTACTTC. This codes for CASSLGGTGQETQYF.